This TCR beta chain was recorded in a study of CD8 T cells in ankylosing spondylitis (dated by TCRdb to 2015 to 2018). Background on the whole study: The study set out to find disease-linked TCR variants by profiling T cell receptor beta repertoires in ankylosing spondylitis patients and healthy donors. The full study cohort comprised 25 ankylosing spondylitis patients and roughly 100 healthy donors. Peripheral blood was sampled, and synovial fluid was additionally collected from ankylosing spondylitis patients. The paper as a whole reports these results and caveats: Blood from ankylosing spondylitis patients appeared to be characterized by a TCR beta motif made up of under ten highly homologous amino acid variants. The disease-linked clones had a CD8+ phenotype and were found at relatively low frequencies in peripheral blood. The disease-linked clones were reported as significantly enriched in matched synovial fluid samples from ankylosing spondylitis patients. Some motif variants had previously been reported in the synovial fluid and blood of reactive arthritis patients, which suggests shared mechanisms of disease initiation.

This clonotype appeared once. The specificity of this receptor is unknown. Base qualities are missing; no much larger clone stands one base away. One read is thin evidence. TCRdb records Illumina HiSeq 2500 as the sequencer. TCR beta libraries were prepared by quantitative 5'-RACE with molecular barcodes. Per the source publication's procedure: Disease-linked TCR variants were identified with a new computational method built on a probabilistic model of VDJ rearrangement. TCRdb trimmed the raw reads at Q25, called clones with MiXCR and kept productive beta chains. Rows with a matching CDR3 protein are joined into one entry that keeps the most common DNA and genes. What appears here as the V and J calls and clone size reflects TCRdb's work, not the paper's. Across this sample there are under 150,000 distinct CDR3 sequences, with 7% to 9% seen only once. 6% to 8% of the sample lies in the top ten. Synovial fluid samples were matched to blood samples from the same ankylosing spondylitis patients.

The CDR3 has 14 amino acids, counting the end cysteine and phenylalanine. Only CDR3 DNA is held: 42 bases, read in frame from base 1. The germline ends are 24 bases apart after V is trimmed by 10 bases and J by 10 bases. CDR1 and CDR2 (LGHNA, YNFKEQ) derive from the germline V gene. Input material: synovial fluid, either unsorted or a sorted T cell fraction (not recorded which). The receptor chain draws on TRBV4-2 and TRBJ2-3; a tentative D call is TRBD2 (5 bases match). The TCR sequence derives from a male donor with ankylosing spondylitis. The CDR3 region has the sequence CAIGPGLLTWAQYF. The DNA reads as follows: TGTGCCATCGGCCCTGGACTCCTCACATGGGCGCAGTATTTT.